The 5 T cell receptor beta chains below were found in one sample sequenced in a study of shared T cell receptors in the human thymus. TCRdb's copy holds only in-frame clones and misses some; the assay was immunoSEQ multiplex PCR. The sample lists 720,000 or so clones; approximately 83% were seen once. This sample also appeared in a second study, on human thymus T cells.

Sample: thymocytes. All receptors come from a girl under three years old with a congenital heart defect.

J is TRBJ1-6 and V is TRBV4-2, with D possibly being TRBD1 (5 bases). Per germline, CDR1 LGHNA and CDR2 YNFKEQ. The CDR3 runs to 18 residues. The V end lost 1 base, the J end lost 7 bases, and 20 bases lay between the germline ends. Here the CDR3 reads CASSQGLLEGRENSPLHF. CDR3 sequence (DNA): TGTGCCAGCAGCCAAGGTTTATTGGAGGGACGGGAAAATTCACCCCTCCACTTT.

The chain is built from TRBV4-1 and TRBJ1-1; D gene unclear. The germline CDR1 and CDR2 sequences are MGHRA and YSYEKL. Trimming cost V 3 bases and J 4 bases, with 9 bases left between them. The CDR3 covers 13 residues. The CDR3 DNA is TGCGCCAGCAGCCAGCGCGGGGTCACTGAAGCTTTCTTT. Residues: CASSQRGVTEAFF.

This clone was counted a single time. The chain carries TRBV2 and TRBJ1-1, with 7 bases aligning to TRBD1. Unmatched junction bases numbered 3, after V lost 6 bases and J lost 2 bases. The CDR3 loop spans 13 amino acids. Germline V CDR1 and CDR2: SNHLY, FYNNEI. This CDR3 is CASSGTDNTEAFF. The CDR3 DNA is TGTGCCAGCAGCGGGACAGATAACACTGAAGCTTTCTTT.

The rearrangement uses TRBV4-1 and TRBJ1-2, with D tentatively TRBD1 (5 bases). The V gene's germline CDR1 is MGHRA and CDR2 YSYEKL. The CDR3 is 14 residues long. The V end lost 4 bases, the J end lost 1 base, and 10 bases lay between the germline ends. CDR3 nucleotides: TGCGCCAGCAGCCCGGGAGGGGATAACTATGGCTACACCTTC. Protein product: CASSPGGDNYGYTF.

The CDR3 region is CASSAGDYGYTF. Written as DNA, the CDR3 is TGTGCCAGCAGCGCAGGGGATTATGGCTACACCTTC. The rearrangement links TRBV11-2 to TRBJ1-2; perhaps TRBD1 as D (6 bases). The CDR3 extends over 12 amino acids. Germline CDR1 is SGHAT and CDR2 is FQNNGV. V was shortened by 5 bases and J by 5 bases, with 9 bases between the two germline ends. The full variable domain, in which reference TRBV11-2 and TRBJ1-2 provide the parts outside the CDR3, is EAGVAQSPRYKIIEKRQSVAFWCNPISGHATLYWYQQILGQGPKLLIQFQNNGVVDDSQLPKDRFSAERLKGVDSTLKIQPAKLEDSAVYLCASSAGDYGYTFGSGTRLTVV.